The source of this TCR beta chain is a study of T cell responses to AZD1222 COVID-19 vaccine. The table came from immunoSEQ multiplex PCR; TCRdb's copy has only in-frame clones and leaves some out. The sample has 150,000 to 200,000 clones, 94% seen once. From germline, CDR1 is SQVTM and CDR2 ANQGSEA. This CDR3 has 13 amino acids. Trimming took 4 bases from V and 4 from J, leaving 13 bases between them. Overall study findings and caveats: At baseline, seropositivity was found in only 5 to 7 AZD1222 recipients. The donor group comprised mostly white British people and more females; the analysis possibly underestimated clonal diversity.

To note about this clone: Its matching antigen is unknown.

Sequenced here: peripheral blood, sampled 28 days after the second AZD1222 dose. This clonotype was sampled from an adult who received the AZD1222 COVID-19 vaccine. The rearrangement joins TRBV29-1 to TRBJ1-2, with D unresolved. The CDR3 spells CSVGGGISYGYTF. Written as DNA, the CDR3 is TGCAGCGTTGGAGGAGGCATTAGCTATGGCTACACCTTC.